This paragraph reports one TCR beta chain. Its antigen is not known. The CDR3 consists of 18 residues. This entry belongs to a study of graft-versus-host responses after intestinal transplantation. Across the study: Recipients got multivisceral, liver-intestinal, or isolated intestinal transplants. Anti-thymocyte globulin induction preceded roughly 3 years of tacrolimus and steroid maintenance in all recipients.

Some clones are missing from TCRdb's copy, which holds only in-frame ones; the method was immunoSEQ multiplex PCR. The sample carries 85,000 to 100,000 clones, about 90% recorded once. General study points: Among circulating GvH clones, peak levels were associated with early post-transplant declines in HvG clones. The presence of high graft-versus-host to host-versus-graft clonal ratios in allografts characterized patients with graft-donor T cell macrochimerism.

The chain joins TRBV21-1 to TRBJ2-2; the table's D call, TRBD1, has no DNA check behind it. TRBV21-1 constitutes a pseudogene. This sequence originates from a human donor who received an intestinal transplant. Specimen: unstimulated CD4+ T cells sorted from spleen or lymph node cells, collected before intestinal transplant. The CDR3 DNA sequence: TGTGCCTCCCCCTTGGGGACAGGCCCCCGTGGGAACACCGGGGAGCTGTTTTTT. This sequence encodes CASPLGTGPRGNTGELFF.